The clone carrying this T cell receptor (beta chain) came up many times. The CDR3 runs 17 residues. Trimming cost V 6 bases and J 0 bases; bases outside gene matches: 7. Germline V gene data show CDR1 as DFQATT and CDR2 as SNEGSKA (reference sequence). The data originate from a study of T cells in Graves' hyperthyroidism and ophthalmopathy. Overall study: Before any treatment, at initial diagnosis, peripheral blood was collected.

TCR beta CDR3 sequences were amplified from RNA transcripts. Initially, a first-round RT-PCR of the TCR CDR3 employed the HTBI primer set. TCRdb recomputed calls from the multiplex PCR reads with MiXCR, one row per CDR3 protein. The sample holds approximately 590,000 distinct CDR3 sequences, approximately 14% seen once. Extraction of PBMCs used 10 ml of fresh peripheral blood. V is TRBV20-1 and J is TRBJ2-3; 15 positions match TRBD2. Sequenced: blood. The sequence came from a woman in her thirties with Graves' hyperthyroidism. The chain's CDR3 is CSADGLAGGASTDTQYF. CDR3 in DNA: TGCAGTGCGGACGGACTAGCGGGAGGGGCTAGCACAGATACGCAGTATTTT.